This T cell receptor beta chain is from a study of control samples from healthy donors and cancer patients. Measured with immunoSEQ multiplex PCR; TCRdb has only the in-frame clones, and not every one. The sample lists 150,000 to 200,000 clones, about 91% occurring once. Trimming left V 7 bases short and J 5 bases short, with 21 bases between. This CDR3 is 14 amino acids long. Germline V CDR1 and CDR2: SQVTM, ANQGSEA. The receptor's source is a man aged 18 to 30 in good health. V is TRBV29-1 and J is TRBJ2-7; weak D call: TRBD1 (7 bases). The material sequenced was blood. For the CDR3, the DNA is TGCAGCGCCTCTCGCCCGACAGGGAGGAACGAGCAGTACTTC. This translates into CSASRPTGRNEQYF.